The next 22 T cell receptor beta chains were all read from a single sample in a study of blood T cell repertoires in COVID-19. The data were produced by immunoSEQ multiplex PCR, yet TCRdb's version contains in-frame clones alone and is incomplete. The table lists 380,000 or so clones, more than 70% of them singletons. The sample consisted of peripheral blood. The receptor source for this set is a man between 35 and 55 years old with acute or convalescent COVID-19.

This clone was recorded once. The chain couples TRBV27 to TRBJ2-5, with D perhaps TRBD1 (6 bases). The germline V gene has CDR1 MNHEY and CDR2 SMNVEV (reference sequence). CDR3 size: 13 residues. Trimming took 3 bases from V and 4 from J, leaving 9 bases between them. As DNA, the CDR3 is TGTGCCAGCAGTTTGGGGGCGGGAGAGACCCAGTACTTC. It is translated as CASSLGAGETQYF.

This sequence joins TRBV30 and TRBJ1-5; 7 positions match TRBD1. Germline V gives CDR1 GTSNPN, CDR2 SVGIG (reference sequence). The trim removed 4 bases at V and 1 base at J, leaving 4 bases unmatched. The CDR3 consists of 14 residues. The CDR3 DNA follows: TGTGCCTGGAACAGGGGAATGAGCAATCAGCCCCAGCATTTT. This codes for CAWNRGMSNQPQHF.

This chain uses TRBV6-5 with TRBJ2-7; 7 bases fit TRBD2. The germline V gene encodes CDR1 MNHEY and CDR2 SVGAGI. The ends lost 8 bases at V and 0 bases at J; junction bases unmatched: 4. The CDR3 is 13 amino acids. CDR3 in DNA: TGTGCCAGCGGGGGGGACTTCTCCTACGAGCAGTACTTC. Its protein is CASGGDFSYEQYF.

The chain links TRBV18 to TRBJ1-6; no clear D gene. The CDR3 totals 14 residues. Germline-derived CDR1 and CDR2 are KGHSH and LQKENI. Between the trimmed V and J ends, which lost 2 bases and 11 bases, there was a span of 13 bases. Here the CDR3 DNA reads TGTGCCAGCTCACCAGATCTGAGTTCTGCACCCCTCCACTTT. Its protein is CASSPDLSSAPLHF.

The chain employs TRBV18 and TRBJ1-2; 10 bases match TRBD1. V dropped 3 bases and J dropped 1; count of bases not matched to a gene: 5. The CDR3 sequence is 16 residues long. CDR1 and CDR2 from the germline V gene are KGHSH and LQKENI. The CDR3 loop reads CASSPTGTGDNYGYTF. The CDR3 nucleotides read TGTGCCAGCTCACCGACCGGGACAGGGGATAACTATGGCTACACCTTC.

V and J are TRBV29-1 and TRBJ2-1, with D maybe TRBD2 (6 bases). Germline values: CDR1 SQVTM, CDR2 ANQGSEA. The germline V and J ends were trimmed by 4 bases and 4 bases, with 14 bases remaining between them. The CDR3 length is 14 residues. The CDR3 DNA sequence: TGCAGCGTTGCCCCCGGGGGAAATTACAATGAGCAGTTCTTC. Translation: CSVAPGGNYNEQFF.

This chain links TRBV28 with TRBJ2-5; 10 positions match TRBD1. CDR3 length equals 15 residues. The trim removed 6 bases at V and 2 bases at J, leaving 6 bases unmatched. The germline V gene has CDR1 MDHEN and CDR2 SYDVKM. The CDR3 nucleotides read TGTGCCAGCAGACTCGACAGGGGGCAACAAGAGACCCAGTACTTC. Protein product: CASRLDRGQQETQYF.

The genes are TRBV5-1 and TRBJ1-4, with 9 bases aligning to TRBD1. J gave up 5 bases and V 2 bases, and 4 bases lay outside the gene matches. Germline assignment: CDR1 SGHRS and CDR2 YFSETQ. This CDR3 contains 15 residues. This CDR3 reads CASSFSGQGNEKLFF. In DNA, the CDR3 is TGCGCCAGCAGCTTTTCGGGACAGGGCAATGAAAAACTGTTTTTT.

This chain joins TRBV27 and TRBJ2-7, with D perhaps TRBD2 (6 bases). The germline V gene has CDR1 MNHEY and CDR2 SMNVEV (reference sequence). This CDR3 is 12 amino acids long. Trimming cost V 3 bases and J 3 bases, with 6 bases left between them. CDR3 bases: TGTGCCAGCAGTTTCGGGGGCTACGAGCAGTACTTC. Protein sequence: CASSFGGYEQYF.

The chain is built from TRBV10-3 and TRBJ1-1; a weak D match, TRBD1 (6 bases). Germline loops: CDR1 ENHRY, CDR2 SYGVKD. The CDR3 runs 15 residues. V was shortened by 6 bases and J by 4 bases, with 18 bases between the two germline ends. In DNA form, the CDR3 reads TGTGCCATCAGGCTAGGGGGGGCTGACGGCACTGAAGCTTTCTTT. As protein: CAIRLGGADGTEAFF.

This clone was detected once. The chain combines TRBV21-1 with TRBJ2-5; the listed D gene, TRBD1, was not tested against the DNA. TRBV21-1 is marked as a pseudogene. This CDR3 spans 18 amino acids. Written as DNA, the CDR3 is TGTGCCAGCAGCAACCACTCGGACAGGGGGCACTACCAAGAGACCCAGTACTTC. Amino acids: CASSNHSDRGHYQETQYF.

The CDR3 DNA reads TGTGCCAGCAGCTTAAAATCGGGTAATTCACCCCTCCACTTT. Its protein product is CASSLKSGNSPLHF. The chain employs TRBV7-6 and TRBJ1-6, with D unresolved. The CDR3 is 14 amino acids. The ends were cut back, 2 bases at V and 6 bases at J, with 8 bases in the middle. Germline assignment: CDR1 SGHVS and CDR2 FNYEAQ.

The chain is built from TRBV5-4 and TRBJ2-7; 9 bases map to TRBD1. V dropped 3 bases and J dropped 6; count of bases not matched to a gene: 7. Germline CDR1 and CDR2: SGHNT and YYREEE (reference sequence). CDR3 length: 14 amino acids. The CDR3 reads CASSSDRGRPEQYF. The CDR3 nucleotides read TGTGCCAGCAGCTCGGACAGGGGAAGGCCCGAGCAGTACTTC. The variable domain in full, with the rest retrieved from reference TRBV5-4 and TRBJ2-7, is ETGVTQSPTHLIKTRGQQVTLRCSSQSGHNTVSWYQQALGQGPQFIFQYYREEENGRGNFPPRFSGLQFPNYSSELNVNALELDDSALYLCASSSDRGRPEQYFGPGTRLTVT.

The count of this clone is one. The rearrangement links TRBV3-1 (or the pseudogene TRBV3-2) to TRBJ2-2, with D possibly TRBD1 on 5 matching bases. Trimming took 2 bases from V and 7 from J, leaving 11 bases between them. CDR3 length: 14 residues. Germline V gene data show CDR1 as LGHDT and CDR2 as YNNKEL (reference sequence). CDR3 nucleotide sequence: TGTGCCAGCAGCCAATATGGGGCAGGCGGGGAGCTGTTTTTT. It encodes CASSQYGAGGELFF.

The V gene is TRBV9, the J gene TRBJ2-2; TRBD1 is a possible D gene (7 bases). Germline lookup yields CDR1 SGDLS and CDR2 YYNGEE. The V gene lost 5 bases and the J gene lost 1 base, with 15 bases spanning the gap. The length of the CDR3 is 16 residues. CDR3 sequence: CASRSNRGGNTGELFF. CDR3 nucleotide sequence: TGTGCCAGCAGATCAAACAGGGGAGGGAACACCGGGGAGCTGTTTTTT.

The J gene is TRBJ2-2, the V gene TRBV9; possibly TRBD2 for D (6 bases). The CDR3 is 14 residues long. Germline V gene lookup returns CDR1 SGDLS and CDR2 YYNGEE. Trimming stripped 3 bases from V and 4 bases from J, with 10 bases between. CDR3 nucleotide sequence: TGTGCCAGCAGCGCGGGGGTAGGCACCGGGGAGCTGTTTTTT. Translation: CASSAGVGTGELFF.

V is TRBV15 and J is TRBJ1-5; D might be TRBD1 (6 bases). Germline loops: CDR1 LNHNV, CDR2 YYDKDF (reference sequence). Deletions cut 9 bases from V and 3 bases from J, with 18 bases between. The CDR3 sequence is 15 residues long. The CDR3 sequence is CATDDLGGDNQPQHF. CDR3 DNA: TGTGCCACGGACGATCTAGGGGGGGACAATCAGCCCCAGCATTTT.

The gene calls are TRBV4-1 and TRBJ1-5; D gene ambiguous. Trimming cost V 1 base and J 1 base, with 8 bases left between them. The germline V gene has CDR1 MGHRA and CDR2 YSYEKL. The CDR3 is 15 amino acids. CDR3 nucleotides: TGCGCCAGCAGCCAAGTTGAGGAGAGCAATCAGCCCCAGCATTTT. Translating it yields CASSQVEESNQPQHF.

The chain is built from TRBV6-1 and TRBJ1-1, with TRBD1 matching 10 bases. Unmatched junction bases numbered 9, after V lost 3 bases and J lost 5 bases. Germline V gene lookup returns CDR1 MNHNS and CDR2 SASEGT. This CDR3 spans 16 amino acids. The CDR3 is CASSEPGQGSGTEAFF. The CDR3 nucleotides read TGTGCCAGCAGTGAGCCGGGACAGGGGTCGGGAACTGAAGCTTTCTTT.

This chain joins TRBV30 and TRBJ1-2, with D unresolved. Germline V gives CDR1 GTSNPN, CDR2 SVGIG (reference sequence). CDR3 length equals 14 residues. V lost 0 bases and J 4 bases, leaving 12 bases between the germline ends. The CDR3 protein is CAWSVLGRGYGYTF. CDR3 sequence (DNA): TGTGCCTGGAGTGTACTTGGCAGAGGCTATGGCTACACCTTC.

CDR3 protein: CASSLASWSRETQYF. CDR3 nucleotides: TGCGCCAGCAGCTTGGCCTCGTGGTCTAGGGAGACCCAGTACTTC. The chain is built from TRBV5-1 and TRBJ2-5; the D is unclear. V was trimmed by 0 bases and J by 5 bases, leaving 14 bases between them. CDR3 length equals 15 residues. The germline V gene encodes CDR1 SGHRS and CDR2 YFSETQ.

A few counts support this clone. The chain uses TRBV6-5 and TRBJ1-2, with 9 bases aligning to TRBD1. This CDR3 has 14 amino acids. Germline assignment: CDR1 MNHEY and CDR2 SVGAGI. Unmatched junction bases numbered 4, after V lost 4 bases and J lost 4 bases. As DNA, the CDR3 is TGTGCCAGCAGTTTACAGGGGGCGAGCTATGGCTACACCTTC. It translates to CASSLQGASYGYTF.